The source of this T cell receptor beta chain is a study of identical twins. Study observations and caveats: Invariant MAIT and iNKT cells could partly confound zero-insertion analyses.

Trimming cost V 10 bases and J 4 bases, with 20 bases left between them. The CDR3 consists of 15 residues. All donors comprised healthy Caucasians. TCRdb independently ran MiXCR on the 5' RACE reads; one entry per CDR3 protein. The sample has 1,800,000 or so distinct CDR3 sequences, more than 30% seen once. This clonotype appeared a few times. Its antigen is unidentified. The receptor comes from a newborn girl in good health. The rearrangement links TRBV12-3 or TRBV12-4 to TRBJ2-1, with no clear D. Sequencing input: cord blood. The CDR3 is CAILEASYTYNEQFF. In DNA form, the CDR3 reads TGTGCCATCCTAGAGGCTAGTTATACTTACAATGAGCAGTTCTTC.